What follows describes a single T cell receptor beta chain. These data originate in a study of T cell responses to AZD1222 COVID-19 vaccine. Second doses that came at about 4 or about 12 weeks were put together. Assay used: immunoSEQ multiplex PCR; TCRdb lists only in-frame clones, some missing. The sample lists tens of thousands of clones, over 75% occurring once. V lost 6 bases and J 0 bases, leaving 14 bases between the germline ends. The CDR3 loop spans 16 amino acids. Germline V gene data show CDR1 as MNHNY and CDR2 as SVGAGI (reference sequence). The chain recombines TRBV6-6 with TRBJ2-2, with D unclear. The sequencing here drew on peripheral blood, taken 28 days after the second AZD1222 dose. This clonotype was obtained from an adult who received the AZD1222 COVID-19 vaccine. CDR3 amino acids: CASRTTTIANTGELFF. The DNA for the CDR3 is TGTGCCAGCAGAACCACCACAATCGCGAACACCGGGGAGCTGTTTTTT.